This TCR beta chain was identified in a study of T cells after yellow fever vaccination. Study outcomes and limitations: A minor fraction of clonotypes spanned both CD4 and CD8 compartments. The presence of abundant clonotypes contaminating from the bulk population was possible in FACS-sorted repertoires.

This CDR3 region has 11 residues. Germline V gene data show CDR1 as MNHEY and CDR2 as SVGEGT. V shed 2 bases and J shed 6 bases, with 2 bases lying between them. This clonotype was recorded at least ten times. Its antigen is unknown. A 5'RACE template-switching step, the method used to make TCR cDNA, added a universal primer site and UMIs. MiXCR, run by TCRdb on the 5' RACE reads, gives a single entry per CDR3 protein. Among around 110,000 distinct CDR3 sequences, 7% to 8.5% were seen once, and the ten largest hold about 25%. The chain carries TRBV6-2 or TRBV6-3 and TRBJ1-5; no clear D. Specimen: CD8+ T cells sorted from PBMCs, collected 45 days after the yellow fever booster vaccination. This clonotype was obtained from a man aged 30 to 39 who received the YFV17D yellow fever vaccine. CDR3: CASSYPQPQHF. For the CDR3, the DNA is TGTGCCAGCAGTTACCCTCAGCCCCAGCATTTT.